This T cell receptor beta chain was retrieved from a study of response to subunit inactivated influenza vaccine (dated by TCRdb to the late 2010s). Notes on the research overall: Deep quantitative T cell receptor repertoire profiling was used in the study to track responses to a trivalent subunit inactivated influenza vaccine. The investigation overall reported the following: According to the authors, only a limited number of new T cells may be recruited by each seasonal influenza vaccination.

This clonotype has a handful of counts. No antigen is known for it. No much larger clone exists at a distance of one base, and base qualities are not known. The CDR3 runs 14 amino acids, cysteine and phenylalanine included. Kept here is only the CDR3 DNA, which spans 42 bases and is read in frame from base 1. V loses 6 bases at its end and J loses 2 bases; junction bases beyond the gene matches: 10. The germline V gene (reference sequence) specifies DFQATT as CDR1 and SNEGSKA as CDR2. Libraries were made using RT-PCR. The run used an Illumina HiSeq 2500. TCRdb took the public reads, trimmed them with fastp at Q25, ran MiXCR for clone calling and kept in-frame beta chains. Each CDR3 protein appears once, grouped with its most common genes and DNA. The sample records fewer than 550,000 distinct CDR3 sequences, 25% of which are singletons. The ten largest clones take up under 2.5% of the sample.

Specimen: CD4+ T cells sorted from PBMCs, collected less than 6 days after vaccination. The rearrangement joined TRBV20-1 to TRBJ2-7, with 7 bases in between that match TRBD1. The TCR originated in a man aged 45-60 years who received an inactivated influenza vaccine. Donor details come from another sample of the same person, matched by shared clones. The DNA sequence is TGCAGTGCCATACCGACCGGACAGGCCTACGAGCAGTACTTC. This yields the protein CSAIPTGQAYEQYF.